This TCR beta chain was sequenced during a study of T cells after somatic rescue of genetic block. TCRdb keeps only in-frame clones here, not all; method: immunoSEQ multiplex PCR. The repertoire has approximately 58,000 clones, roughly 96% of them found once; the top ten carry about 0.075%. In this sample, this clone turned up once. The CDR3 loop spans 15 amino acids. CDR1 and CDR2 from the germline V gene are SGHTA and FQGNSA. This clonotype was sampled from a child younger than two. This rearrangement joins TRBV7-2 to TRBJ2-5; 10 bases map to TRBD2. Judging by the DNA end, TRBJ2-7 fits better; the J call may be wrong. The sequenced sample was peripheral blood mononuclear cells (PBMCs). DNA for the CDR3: TGTGCCAGCAGCTTAGTTGGGACTAGCGACTACGAGCAGTACTTC. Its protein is CASSLVGTSDYEQYF.